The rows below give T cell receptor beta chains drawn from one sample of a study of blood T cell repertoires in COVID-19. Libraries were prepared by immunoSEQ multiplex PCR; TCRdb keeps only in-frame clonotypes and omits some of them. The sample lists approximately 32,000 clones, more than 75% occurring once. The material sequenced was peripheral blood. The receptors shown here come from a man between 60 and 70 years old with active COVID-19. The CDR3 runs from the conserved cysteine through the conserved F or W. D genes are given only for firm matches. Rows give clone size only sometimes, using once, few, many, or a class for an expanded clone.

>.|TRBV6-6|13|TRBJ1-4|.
TGTGCCAGCAGTTACACCGGGGGTGAAAAACTGTTTTTT
CASSYTGGEKLFF
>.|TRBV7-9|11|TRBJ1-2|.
TGTGCCAGCAGCTTAGGGGTGGGGCCCACCTTC
CASSLGVGPTF
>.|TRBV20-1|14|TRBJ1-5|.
TGCAGTGCTAGTCGTGGACAGCAGAATCAGCCCCAGCATTTT
CSASRGQQNQPQHF
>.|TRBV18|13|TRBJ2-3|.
TGTGCCAGCTCACCACGAGCCATAGATACGCAGTATTTT
CASSPRAIDTQYF
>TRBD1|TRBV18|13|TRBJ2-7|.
TGTGCCAGCTCACCCCGGGACAGGGGCGAGCAGTACTTC
CASSPRDRGEQYF
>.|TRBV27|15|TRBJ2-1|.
TGTGCCAGCAATGGGGAAACAGCGGGCCACAATGAGCAGTTCTTC
CASNGETAGHNEQFF
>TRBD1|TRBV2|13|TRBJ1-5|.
TGTGCCAGCAGCCGACAGGGGTTTCAGCCCCAGCATTTT
CASSRQGFQPQHF
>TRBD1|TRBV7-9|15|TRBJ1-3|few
TGTGCCAGCAGCTCCTGGGACAGGTTTGGAAACACCATATATTTT
CASSSWDRFGNTIYF
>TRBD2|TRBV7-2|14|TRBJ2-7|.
TGTGCCAGCAGCCTTAGCGGGGGGGCGCACGAGCAGTACTTC
CASSLSGGAHEQYF
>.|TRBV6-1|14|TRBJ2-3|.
TGTGCCAGCAGTGAACAGGGGAGCACAGATACGCAGTATTTT
CASSEQGSTDTQYF
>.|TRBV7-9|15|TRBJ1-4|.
TGTGCCAGCAGCTTAAACTCTGCAGGGGTCGGAAAACTGTTTTTT
CASSLNSAGVGKLFF
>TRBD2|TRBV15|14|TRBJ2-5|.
TGTGCCACCAGCAGATCCGGGACTAGCGGGATTCAGTACTTC
CATSRSGTSGIQYF
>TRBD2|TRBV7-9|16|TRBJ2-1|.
TGTGCCAGCAGCGAGTACACCGGGACTAGCAGAAATGAGCAGTTCTTC
CASSEYTGTSRNEQFF
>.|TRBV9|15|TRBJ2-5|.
TGTGCCAGCAGCGATCCCGGGACAAACCAAGAGACCCAGTACTTC
CASSDPGTNQETQYF
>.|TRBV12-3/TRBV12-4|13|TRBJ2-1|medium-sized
TGTGCCAGCAGTTTAGGGAGGCTCAATGAGCAGTTCTTC
CASSLGRLNEQFF
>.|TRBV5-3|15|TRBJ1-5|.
TGTGCCAGAAGCGTACTCCCGAGGGGCAATCAGCCCCAGCATTTT
CARSVLPRGNQPQHF
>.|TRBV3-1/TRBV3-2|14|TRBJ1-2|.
TGTGCCAGCAGCCCCCTTATGATCTCGAGGGGCTACACCTTC
CASSPLMISRGYTF
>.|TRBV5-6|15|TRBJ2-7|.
TGTGCCAGCAGCTTGGGACAGATCGGCTCCTACGAGCAGTACTTC
CASSLGQIGSYEQYF
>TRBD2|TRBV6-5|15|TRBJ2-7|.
TGTGCCAGCAGCCTAGCGGGGGGCGATCCCTACGAGCAGTACTTC
CASSLAGGDPYEQYF
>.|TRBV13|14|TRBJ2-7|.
TGTGCCAGCAGCTCCCAGGGTATATCCCACGAGCAGTACTTC
CASSSQGISHEQYF
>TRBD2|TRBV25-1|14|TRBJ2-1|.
TGTGCCAGCAGTGAAGAACTAGCGGGAGGACGGCAGTTCTTC
CASSEELAGGRQFF
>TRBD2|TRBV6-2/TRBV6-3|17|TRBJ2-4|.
TGTGCCAGCAGTTACGTACTAGCGGGGCTAGCCAAAAACATTCAGTACTTC
CASSYVLAGLAKNIQYF
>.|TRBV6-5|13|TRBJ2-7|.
TGTGCCAGCAGCCCCGGGGGCTCCTACGAGCAGTACTTC
CASSPGGSYEQYF
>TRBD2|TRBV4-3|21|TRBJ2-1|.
TGCGCCAGCAGCCAAGTACCTACCGGTGTGGGCGGGGGGGCGCTATACAATGAGCAGTTCTTC
CASSQVPTGVGGGALYNEQFF
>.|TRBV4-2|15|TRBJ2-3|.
TGTGCCAGCAGCCAAGATCCGCGAAGCACAGATACGCAGTATTTT
CASSQDPRSTDTQYF
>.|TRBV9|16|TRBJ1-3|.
TGTGCCAGCAGCGTAGAAACAGGGAACTCTGGAAACACCATATATTTT
CASSVETGNSGNTIYF
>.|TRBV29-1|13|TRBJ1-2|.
TGCAGCGTTGGTCAGGCCCCTAACTATGGCTACACCTTC
CSVGQAPNYGYTF
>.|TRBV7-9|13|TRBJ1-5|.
TGTGCCAGCAGCTTCGGGGGCAATCAGCCCCAGCATTTT
CASSFGGNQPQHF
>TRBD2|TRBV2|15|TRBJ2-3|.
TGTGCCAGCAGTAGACTAGCAGACAACACAGATACGCAGTATTTT
CASSRLADNTDTQYF
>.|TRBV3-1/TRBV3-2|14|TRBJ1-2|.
TGTGCCAGCAGCCAAGATCTGGACAGCTATGGCTACACCTTC
CASSQDLDSYGYTF
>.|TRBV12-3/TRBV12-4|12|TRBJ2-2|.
TGTGCCAGCAGCGGTGACACCGGGGAGCTGTTTTTT
CASSGDTGELFF
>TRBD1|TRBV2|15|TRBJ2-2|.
TGTGCCAGCAGTTTCGGACAGGGAGACACCGGGGAGCTGTTTTTT
CASSFGQGDTGELFF